This entry lists 32 T cell receptor beta chains sequenced from one sample in a study of blood T cell repertoires in COVID-19 (dated by TCRdb to about 2020). The library was made by the immunoSEQ multiplex PCR assay. TCRdb mirrors the immuneACCESS table, restricted to in-frame sequences. Some clones are absent from its copies; in checked studies, under half trace to an unresolved V gene, and the reason for the others is unknown. In this sample the table shows tens of thousands of clones, 70% to 90% of which occur a single time. The top ten hold more than 2.5% of the sample. The sequenced sample consisted of peripheral blood. The receptors were sampled from a man between 45 and 60 years old with active COVID-19.

This chain uses TRBV7-4 with TRBJ1-1, with no clear D. From germline, CDR1 is SGHVT and CDR2 SQSDAQ. This CDR3 spans 16 amino acids. V gave up 5 bases and J gave up 0 bases, with 16 bases separating them. For the CDR3, the DNA is TGTGCCAGCAGCCCAAGGGCGCGGGAGGTGAACACTGAAGCTTTCTTT. It encodes CASSPRAREVNTEAFF.

This clone occurred once. This CDR3 is also generated by other DNA sequences in the sample. The chain links TRBV3-1 (or the pseudogene TRBV3-2) to TRBJ2-3; 9 bases fit TRBD2. There are 16 residues in the CDR3. With V trimmed by 4 bases and J by 1 base, 6 bases remained unmatched. Germline V lookup: CDR1 LGHDT, CDR2 YNNKEL (reference sequence). Written as DNA, the CDR3 is TGTGCCAGCAGCCGTAGCGGGAGAGGCGGCACAGATACGCAGTATTTT. Amino acids: CASSRSGRGGTDTQYF.

As DNA, the CDR3 is TGCGCCAGCAGCCACGAACAGGGGGTCGGTGGCTACACCTTC. Residues: CASSHEQGVGGYTF. V is TRBV4-3 and J is TRBJ1-2, with TRBD1 matching 8 bases. Looked up from germline, CDR1 is LGHNA and CDR2 is YSLEER. V was clipped by 3 bases and J by 7 bases; unmatched bases: 7. The CDR3 totals 14 residues.

V and J are TRBV5-1 and TRBJ2-5; 8 bases agree with TRBD2. The CDR3 is made up of 15 amino acids. V dropped 4 bases and J dropped 5; count of bases not matched to a gene: 10. CDR1 and CDR2 (germline): SGHRS, YFSETQ. Here the CDR3 reads CASSPVAGGGETQYF. CDR3 sequence (DNA): TGCGCCAGCAGCCCTGTGGCGGGAGGCGGGGAGACCCAGTACTTC. The variable domain in full, with the rest retrieved from reference TRBV5-1 and TRBJ2-5, is KAGVTQTPRYLIKTRGQQVTLSCSPISGHRSVSWYQQTPGQGLQFLFEYFSETQRNKGNFPGRFSGRQFSNSRSEMNVSTLELGDSALYLCASSPVAGGGETQYFGPGTRLLVL.

The chain joins TRBV3-1 (or the pseudogene TRBV3-2) to TRBJ2-1; 11 bases are a match to TRBD2. Germline-derived CDR1 and CDR2 are LGHDT and YNNKEL (reference sequence). This CDR3 contains 15 residues. V shed 5 bases, J shed 7 bases, and the junction held 7 bases outside the gene matches. The CDR3 loop reads CASSSRLAGLNEQFF. DNA for the CDR3: TGTGCCAGCAGCTCGAGACTAGCGGGATTGAATGAGCAGTTCTTC.

The gene calls are TRBV3-1 (or the pseudogene TRBV3-2) and TRBJ1-3, with D unclear. Germline-derived CDR1 and CDR2 are LGHDT and YNNKEL (reference sequence). Trimming removed 4 bases at V and 4 bases at J, with 17 bases between. This CDR3 contains 16 residues. The chain's CDR3 is CASSPASIGLGNTIYF. In DNA form, the CDR3 reads TGTGCCAGCAGCCCCGCATCGATCGGTCTGGGAAACACCATATATTTT.

The J gene is TRBJ2-7, the V gene TRBV30, with TRBD2 matching 7 bases. This CDR3 has 14 residues. Trimming at V came to 5 bases and at J to 3 bases, leaving 10 bases not matched to a gene. Germline V CDR1 and CDR2: GTSNPN, SVGIG (reference sequence). CDR3 nucleotides: TGTGCCTGGTCTAGCGGAGGGGCACTCTACGAGCAGTACGTC. Translation: CAWSSGGALYEQYV.

This clone was seen only once. This chain connects TRBV2 to TRBJ2-7, with TRBD1 matching 11 bases. The germline V gene encodes CDR1 SNHLY and CDR2 FYNNEI. The trim removed 6 bases at V and 6 bases at J, leaving 7 bases unmatched. The length of the CDR3 is 14 residues. CDR3 bases: TGTGCCAGCAGACCTGGGACAGGGGGAGGCGAGCAGTACTTC. Translated, it gives CASRPGTGGGEQYF.

This chain uses TRBV6-5 with TRBJ1-5, with 8 bases that match TRBD1. This CDR3 has 15 residues. Germline values: CDR1 MNHEY, CDR2 SVGAGI. V was clipped by 6 bases and J by 0 bases; unmatched bases: 4. CDR3 residues: CASSGQGTSNQPQHF. The DNA for the CDR3 is TGTGCCAGCAGCGGACAGGGAACTAGCAATCAGCCCCAGCATTTT.

This chain uses TRBV7-3 with TRBJ2-7; D unresolved. Trimming shortened V by 5 bases and J by 0 bases, and 14 bases separated the two germline ends. This CDR3 spans 15 amino acids. The germline gives CDR1 SGHTA, CDR2 FQGTGA. Here the CDR3 reads CASSREAGNSYEQYF. DNA for the CDR3: TGTGCCAGCAGCCGAGAAGCAGGCAACTCCTACGAGCAGTACTTC.

This clone came up a few times. The chain combines TRBV12-3 or TRBV12-4 with TRBJ1-2; D is perhaps TRBD1 (5 bases). The CDR3 runs to 13 residues. V was clipped by 5 bases and J by 7 bases, with 14 bases between them. The CDR3 bases are TGTGCCAGCAGTCCGTGGAGGGGCGTTGGCTACACCTTC. Encoded protein: CASSPWRGVGYTF.

The V and J genes are TRBV7-3 and TRBJ2-1; 7 bases are a match to TRBD2. V lost 5 bases to trimming and J lost 5 bases; unmatched junction nucleotides: 6. The CDR3 sequence is 14 residues long. Looked up from germline, CDR1 is SGHTA and CDR2 is FQGTGA. CDR3 in DNA: TGTGCCAGCAGCATAAGCGGGGTCCACAATGAGCAGTTCTTC. Protein product: CASSISGVHNEQFF.

This clone was seen just once. The genes are TRBV6-5 and TRBJ2-7; 9 positions agree with TRBD1. Germline trimming cut 2 bases from V and 4 bases from J; bases unmatched to any gene: 6. CDR3 length: 15 amino acids. Germline V lookup: CDR1 MNHEY, CDR2 SVGAGI. The CDR3 protein is CASSYRTGVSYEQYF. The CDR3 DNA is TGTGCCAGCAGTTACCGGACAGGGGTTTCTTACGAGCAGTACTTC.

This clone has more than one count but fewer than ten. The CDR3 DNA reads TGTGCCAGCAGCCAAGGGGGTCAGCTAGCGGTGCAGTACTTC. Encoded protein: CASSQGGQLAVQYF. This chain joins TRBV4-2 and TRBJ2-7; TRBD2 matches 7 bases. This CDR3 has 14 amino acids. Germline CDR1 LGHNA, CDR2 YNFKEQ. The junction had 9 bases not matched to a gene; V was cut back by 1 base and J by 9 bases.

The chain couples TRBV25-1 to TRBJ1-3; no reliable D call. V lost 6 bases, J lost 8 bases, and 8 bases lay in between. The CDR3 is 11 amino acids. Germline assignment: CDR1 MGHDK and CDR2 SYGVNS. CDR3 coding DNA: TGTGCCAGCAGGACGGGAGACACCATATATTTT. It yields the protein CASRTGDTIYF.

The count of this clone is one. V and J are TRBV11-2 and TRBJ2-2; 7 nucleotides match TRBD1. The CDR3 has 17 residues. V lost 5 bases to trimming and J lost 0 bases; unmatched junction nucleotides: 9. Looked up from germline, CDR1 is SGHAT and CDR2 is FQNNGV. CDR3 sequence: CASSTGTTGTNTGELFF. CDR3 DNA: TGTGCCAGCAGCACCGGCACGACAGGGACGAACACCGGGGAGCTGTTTTTT. Supplemented by reference TRBV11-2 and TRBJ2-2, the full variable domain reads EAGVAQSPRYKIIEKRQSVAFWCNPISGHATLYWYQQILGQGPKLLIQFQNNGVVDDSQLPKDRFSAERLKGVDSTLKIQPAKLEDSAVYLCASSTGTTGTNTGELFFGEGSRLTVL.

The chain has TRBV6-5 and TRBJ2-7, with 8 positions matching TRBD2. With V trimmed by 6 bases and J by 7 bases, 11 bases remained unmatched. Germline CDR1 is MNHEY and CDR2 is SVGAGI. The length of the CDR3 is 14 residues. CDR3 coding DNA: TGTGCCAGCAGGGGACGGGAGGGCCGGGGTGAGCAGTACGTC. The encoded protein is CASRGREGRGEQYV.

The chain employs TRBV4-1 and TRBJ2-1, with TRBD1 matching 8 bases. The germline gives CDR1 MGHRA, CDR2 YSYEKL. Trimming cost V 4 bases and J 2 bases; bases outside gene matches: 4. This CDR3 is built from 15 residues. The CDR3 loop is CASSPPTGAYNEQFF. The CDR3 DNA is TGCGCCAGCAGCCCCCCGACAGGGGCCTACAATGAGCAGTTCTTC.

V is TRBV5-6 and J is TRBJ2-7, with 7 nucleotides matching TRBD2. The ends lost 4 bases at V and 0 bases at J; junction bases unmatched: 7. Germline V gene sequence: CDR1 SGHDT, CDR2 YYEEEE. The CDR3 is made up of 15 amino acids. Here the CDR3 DNA reads TGTGCCAGCAGCCGGGCGGGCGGGAGCTCCTACGAGCAGTACGTC. This encodes CASSRAGGSSYEQYV.

This chain uses TRBV27 with TRBJ2-3; D not certain. CDR1 MNHEY and CDR2 SMNVEV come from the germline V gene (reference sequence). The CDR3 spans 13 residues. V was shortened by 4 bases and J by 3 bases, with 8 bases between the two germline ends. The CDR3 here is CASSYLLTDTQYF. For the CDR3, the DNA is TGTGCCAGCAGTTATTTACTGACAGATACGCAGTATTTT.

The rearrangement uses TRBV7-2 and TRBJ1-2; TRBD1 is a possible D gene (6 bases). This CDR3 has 15 residues. The germline V gene has CDR1 SGHTA and CDR2 FQGNSA. V lost 6 bases to trimming and J lost 4 bases, with 18 bases between them. CDR3 loop: CASRIGGGAGYGYTF. CDR3 nucleotides: TGTGCCAGCAGGATTGGGGGGGGCGCCGGCTATGGCTACACCTTC.

This sequence joins TRBV9 and TRBJ2-2, with TRBD2 matching over 7 bases. Looked up from germline, CDR1 is SGDLS and CDR2 is YYNGEE. CDR3 length: 17 residues. V lost 3 bases, J lost 0 bases, and 8 bases stayed unmatched. The CDR3 DNA reads TGTGCCAGCAGCGCCCCGGGGGGAGCGGCGAACACCGGGGAGCTGTTTTTT. It yields the protein CASSAPGGAANTGELFF.

The V gene is TRBV7-2, the J gene TRBJ2-7; possibly TRBD2 for D (6 bases). Germline values: CDR1 SGHTA, CDR2 FQGNSA. V shed 1 base and J shed 6 bases, with 10 bases lying between them. CDR3 length equals 13 residues. CDR3: CASSLGGRGEQYF. Written as DNA, the CDR3 is TGTGCCAGCAGCTTAGGAGGGCGGGGCGAGCAGTACTTC.

This rearrangement joins TRBV5-4 to TRBJ1-6; 7 bases are shared with TRBD1. Germline lookup yields CDR1 SGHNT and CDR2 YYREEE (reference sequence). V gave up 9 bases and J gave up 3 bases; unmatched junction bases: 3. The CDR3 covers 13 residues. The CDR3 DNA is TGTGCCATGGGACAGATCTATAATTCACCCCTCCACTTT. This codes for CAMGQIYNSPLHF.

This clone was detected once. The same CDR3 is also encoded by other DNA sequences in this sample. This rearrangement joins TRBV5-1 to TRBJ2-3; unclear D gene. CDR3 length: 12 residues. Per germline, CDR1 SGHRS and CDR2 YFSETQ. V was trimmed by 0 bases and J by 4 bases, leaving 3 bases between them. CDR3 amino acids: CASSLAADTQYF. The CDR3 coding sequence is TGCGCCAGCAGCTTGGCAGCAGATACGCAGTATTTT.

In its sample, this clone was seen once. The chain is built from TRBV4-2 and TRBJ2-1; TRBD2 might be the D (6 bases). Germline values: CDR1 LGHNA, CDR2 YNFKEQ. V shed 7 bases and J shed 9 bases, with 25 bases lying between them. The CDR3 consists of 16 residues. CDR3 DNA: TGTGCCAGCACCCCTCTGGTCGGGGGAGTCGAAAGTGAGCAGTTCTTC. Encoded protein: CASTPLVGGVESEQFF.

The chain couples TRBV29-1 to TRBJ1-1; TRBD1 is a possible D gene (5 bases). The CDR3 contains 13 residues. V dropped 4 bases and J dropped 6 bases, with 15 bases sitting between them. Germline-derived CDR1 and CDR2 are SQVTM and ANQGSEA. The CDR3 here is CSVGRQSRSEAFF. As DNA, the CDR3 is TGCAGCGTTGGGAGACAGAGTCGTTCTGAAGCTTTCTTT.

J is TRBJ2-3 and V is TRBV18; maybe TRBD2 (6 bases). Trimming shortened V by 3 bases and J by 2 bases, and 12 bases separated the two germline ends. Germline CDR1 KGHSH, CDR2 LQKENI. CDR3 length: 15 amino acids. The CDR3 here is CASSPPSVTTDTQYF. DNA for the CDR3: TGTGCCAGCTCACCTCCTAGCGTCACCACAGATACGCAGTATTTT.

The V and J genes are TRBV13 and TRBJ2-5; D ambiguous. This CDR3 is built from 12 residues. V lost 5 bases, J lost 4 bases, and 8 bases lay in between. CDR1 and CDR2 from the germline V gene are PRHDT and FYEKMQ (reference sequence). DNA for the CDR3: TGTGCCAGCAGCCCCCCGGGAGAGACCCAGTACTTC. Its protein product is CASSPPGETQYF.

The genes are TRBV4-2 and TRBJ1-1; no clear D. The CDR3 extends over 13 amino acids. The V gene's germline CDR1 is LGHNA and CDR2 YNFKEQ. The ends were cut back, 0 bases at V and 11 bases at J, with 13 bases in the middle. CDR3 protein: CASSQDWETSAFF. The CDR3 DNA sequence: TGTGCCAGCAGCCAAGATTGGGAGACCTCCGCTTTCTTT.

The chain is built from TRBV9 and TRBJ2-7; 8 nucleotides agree with TRBD1. Germline V gene sequence: CDR1 SGDLS, CDR2 YYNGEE. This CDR3 contains 16 residues. With 4 bases clipped from V and 1 base from J, the junction kept 10 bases outside the gene matches. The CDR3 region has the DNA TGTGCCAGCAGCCCACGGGGACAGGCGGGATCCTACGAGCAGTACTTC. Its protein is CASSPRGQAGSYEQYF. Full variable domain (rest looked up from reference TRBV9 and TRBJ2-7): DSGVTQTPKHLITATGQRVTLRCSPRSGDLSVYWYQQSLDQGLQFLIQYYNGEERAKGNILERFSAQQFPDLHSELNLSSLELGDSALYFCASSPRGQAGSYEQYFGPGTRLTVT.

The chain uses TRBV12-3 or TRBV12-4 and TRBJ1-1; perhaps TRBD1 as D (6 bases). The CDR3 sequence is 13 residues long. The V end lost 4 bases, the J end lost 4 bases, and 10 bases lay between the germline ends. The CDR3 bases are TGTGCCAGCAGTTACCGGACAGCCACTGAAGCTTTCTTT. This gives the protein CASSYRTATEAFF.